The entry that follows covers one T cell receptor beta chain sequence. This specimen comes from a study of identical twins. TCRdb re-derived calls from the 5' RACE reads in MiXCR, one entry per CDR3 protein. The repertoire holds fewer than 900,000 distinct CDR3 sequences, with 18% as singletons. From germline, CDR1 is SEHNR and CDR2 FQNEAQ (reference sequence). The CDR3 spans 14 residues. Trimming removed 8 bases from V and 3 bases from J, with 17 bases in between. This sample was shared with a second study, whose subject was T cells expressing NK-cell markers.

What was sequenced was PBMCs. The sequence was obtained from a woman younger than 30 in good health. The chain is built from TRBV7-9 and TRBJ2-7; no reliable D call. CDR3 coding DNA: TGTGCCAGCGTTCAGGATTCCAATTACTACGAGCAGTACTTC. Its protein is CASVQDSNYYEQYF.